The 2 T cell receptor beta chains given below trace back to one sample, sequenced in a study of T cell responses to AZD1222 COVID-19 vaccine. Method: immunoSEQ multiplex PCR; TCRdb's copy keeps in-frame clones and lacks some. The table lists some 100,000 clones, just over 85% of them singletons. The specimen comprised peripheral blood, sampled on day 0 of AZD1222 vaccination. The source of these receptors is an adult in good health.

This chain connects TRBV11-2 to TRBJ2-1, with D perhaps given as TRBD1 or TRBD2 (5 bases each). The CDR3 consists of 13 residues. Trimming removed 5 bases at V and 4 bases at J, with 9 bases between. Germline assignment: CDR1 SGHAT and CDR2 FQNNGV. CDR3 coding DNA: TGTGCCAGCAGCCCCGGGGCATACAATGAGCAGTTCTTC. Protein sequence: CASSPGAYNEQFF.

This chain links TRBV19 with TRBJ2-2, with TRBD2 matching over 12 bases. CDR1 is LNHDA, CDR2 SQIVND, per germline (reference sequence). V trimming: 10 bases; J trimming: 5 bases; junction bases outside the gene matches: 8. The CDR3 loop spans 15 amino acids. The CDR3 nucleotides are TGTGCCACCGCCCCTAGCGGGGGGGTTACCGGGGAGCTGTTTTTT. Protein product: CATAPSGGVTGELFF.